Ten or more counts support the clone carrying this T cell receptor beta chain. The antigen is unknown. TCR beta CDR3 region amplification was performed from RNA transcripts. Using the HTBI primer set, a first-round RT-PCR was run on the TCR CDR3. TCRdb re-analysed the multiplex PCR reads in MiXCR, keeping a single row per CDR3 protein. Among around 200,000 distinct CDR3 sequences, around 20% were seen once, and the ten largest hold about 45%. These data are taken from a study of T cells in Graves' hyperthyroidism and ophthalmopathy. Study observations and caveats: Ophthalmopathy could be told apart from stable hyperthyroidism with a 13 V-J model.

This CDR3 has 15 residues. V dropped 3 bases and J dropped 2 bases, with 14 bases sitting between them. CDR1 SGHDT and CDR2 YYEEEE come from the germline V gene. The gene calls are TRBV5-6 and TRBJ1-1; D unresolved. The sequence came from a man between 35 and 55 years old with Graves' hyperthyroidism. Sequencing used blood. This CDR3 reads CASSSPLGPNTEAFF. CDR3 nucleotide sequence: TGTGCCAGCAGCTCTCCGCTAGGCCCAAACACTGAAGCTTTCTTT.